This T cell receptor beta chain was profiled in a study of STAT3 mutations in large granular lymphocyte leukemia. Study conclusions and caveats: At least one immunodominant TCR beta clonotype appeared in every T-cell large granular lymphocyte leukemia patient.

The repertoire was sequenced with immunoSEQ multiplex PCR; TCRdb's copy has only in-frame clones and lacks some. The sample records more than 9,500 clones, about 80% being singletons. Germline V gene sequence: CDR1 SGDLS, CDR2 YYNGEE. The CDR3 totals 13 residues. The germline V and J ends were trimmed by 0 bases and 6 bases, with 7 bases remaining between them. With regard to this clone: Antigen specificity is unknown.

The chain joins TRBV9 to TRBJ2-1; D unresolved. Sequenced input: peripheral blood mononuclear cells. This TCR came from a man in his 60s with T-cell large granular lymphocyte leukemia. Some clones in this sample may be carry-over from other donors' samples. DNA for the CDR3: TGTGCCAGCAGCGTAGGTGAAGTCAATGAGCAGTTCTTC. This encodes CASSVGEVNEQFF.